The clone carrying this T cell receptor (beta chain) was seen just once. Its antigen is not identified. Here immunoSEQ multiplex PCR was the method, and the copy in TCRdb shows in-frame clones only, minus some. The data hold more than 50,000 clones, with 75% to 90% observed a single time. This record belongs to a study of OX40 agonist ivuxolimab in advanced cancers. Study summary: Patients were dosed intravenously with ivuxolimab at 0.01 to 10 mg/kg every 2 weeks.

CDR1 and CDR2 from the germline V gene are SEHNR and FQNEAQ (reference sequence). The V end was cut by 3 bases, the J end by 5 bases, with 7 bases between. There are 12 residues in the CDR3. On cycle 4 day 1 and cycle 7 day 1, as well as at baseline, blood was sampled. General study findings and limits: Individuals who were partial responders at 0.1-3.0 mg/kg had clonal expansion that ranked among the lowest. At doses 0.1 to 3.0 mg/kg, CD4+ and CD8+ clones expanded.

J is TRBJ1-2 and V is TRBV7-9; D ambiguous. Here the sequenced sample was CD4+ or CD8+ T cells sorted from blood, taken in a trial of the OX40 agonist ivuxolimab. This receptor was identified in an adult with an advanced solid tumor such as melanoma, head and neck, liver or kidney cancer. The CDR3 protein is CASSFPGYGYTF. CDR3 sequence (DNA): TGTGCCAGCAGCTTCCCTGGTTATGGCTACACCTTC.